This passage covers 23 T cell receptor beta chains from one sample sequenced in a study of control samples from healthy donors and cancer patients. Method: immunoSEQ multiplex PCR; TCRdb's copy keeps in-frame clones and lacks some. This sample has 130,000 to 150,000 clones, with around 92% found just once. Sequencing input: blood. These receptors all come from a man aged 30 to 45 in good health.

The gene calls are TRBV6-1 and TRBJ2-7; D possibly uses TRBD1 or TRBD2 (6 bases each). V was shortened by 3 bases and J by 4 bases, with 19 bases between the two germline ends. CDR1 and CDR2 from the germline V gene are MNHNS and SASEGT. The CDR3 has 16 residues. CDR3 sequence reads: CASSDWAGTSKYEQYF. DNA of the CDR3: TGTGCCAGCAGTGATTGGGCGGGGACATCTAAATACGAGCAGTACTTC.

The rearrangement uses TRBV12-3 or TRBV12-4 and TRBJ2-5; 8 positions agree with TRBD2. The V gene end was trimmed by 4 bases and the J gene end by 7 bases; junction bases not matched to a gene: 2. The CDR3 is 12 amino acids. For the CDR3, the DNA is TGTGCCAGCAGTTCCGGGGGGGTGACCCAGTACTTC. This codes for CASSSGGVTQYF.

The chain is built from TRBV9 and TRBJ2-3, with TRBD2 identical over 9 bases. Losses at the gene ends were 4 bases for V and 1 base for J; bases not matched to a gene: 4. Germline V gene data show CDR1 as SGDLS and CDR2 as YYNGEE. The CDR3 consists of 15 residues. The CDR3 DNA sequence: TGTGCCAGCAGCCGCGGGGGGGGAGGCACAGATACGCAGTATTTT. Translation gives CASSRGGGGTDTQYF.

The V gene is TRBV7-8, the J gene TRBJ1-1; D unclear. CDR3 length equals 12 residues. In germline, CDR1 is SGHVS, CDR2 FQNEAQ. Between the trimmed V and J ends, which lost 3 bases and 6 bases, there was a span of 8 bases. The CDR3 DNA sequence: TGTGCCAGCAGCTTGGGCGGTCCTGAAGCTTTCTTT. It translates to CASSLGGPEAFF.

The chain is built from TRBV4-1 and TRBJ2-7; 11 nucleotides align to TRBD1. V trimming: 5 bases; J trimming: 4 bases; junction bases outside the gene matches: 4. Germline V gives CDR1 MGHRA, CDR2 YSYEKL. This CDR3 is 14 amino acids long. The DNA for the CDR3 is TGCGCCAGCAGCTACGGACAGGGGGCTTACGAGCAGTACTTC. It translates to CASSYGQGAYEQYF.

This rearrangement joins TRBV24-1 to TRBJ2-3, with 7 positions matching TRBD1. V was clipped by 2 bases and J by 2 bases; unmatched bases: 9. Germline lookup yields CDR1 KGHDR and CDR2 SFDVKD. The CDR3 is 17 amino acids. The CDR3 region has the DNA TGTGCCACCAGTGATTCAGGGACAGCAATTTTCACAGATACGCAGTATTTT. Encoded protein: CATSDSGTAIFTDTQYF.

Remarks on this clone: At the DNA level, this CDR3 is encoded by other sequences in the same sample as well. The CDR3 DNA follows: TGTGCCAGCAGCGTTACCGGGGAGCTGTTTTTT. It codes for CASSVTGELFF. J is TRBJ2-2 and V is TRBV9; D uncertain. The V end lost 2 bases, the J end lost 5 bases, and 1 base lay between the germline ends. The CDR3 covers 11 residues. Germline V lookup: CDR1 SGDLS, CDR2 YYNGEE.

The chain uses TRBV29-1 and TRBJ1-2; D is perhaps TRBD1 (5 bases). This CDR3 spans 13 amino acids. Germline V lookup: CDR1 SQVTM, CDR2 ANQGSEA. Trimming pared 7 bases from V and 4 bases from J, leaving 16 bases between. In DNA form, the CDR3 reads TGCAGCGCCACCACGGGACGGACCTATGGCTACACCTTC. As protein: CSATTGRTYGYTF.

This clone was detected once. This chain connects TRBV2 to TRBJ1-2; D call uncertain. The germline gives CDR1 SNHLY, CDR2 FYNNEI. Trimming stripped 2 bases from V and 2 bases from J, with 6 bases between. This CDR3 is built from 13 residues. The chain's CDR3 is CASSEIGNYGYTF. DNA for the CDR3: TGTGCCAGCAGTGAAATTGGCAACTATGGCTACACCTTC.

This chain's CDR3 is CSARLGDTQYF. In DNA form, the CDR3 reads TGCAGTGCTAGATTGGGAGATACGCAGTATTTT. The gene calls are TRBV20-1 and TRBJ2-3; D not certain. V was clipped by 2 bases and J by 5 bases, with 5 bases between them. Germline V gene lookup returns CDR1 DFQATT and CDR2 SNEGSKA (reference sequence). CDR3 length: 11 amino acids.

The V gene is TRBV4-2, the J gene TRBJ2-3; the D gene is possibly TRBD2 (6 bases). CDR3 size: 14 residues. Germline CDR1 reads LGHNA; CDR2 reads YNFKEQ. Deletions cut 2 bases from V and 1 base from J, with 7 bases between. CDR3 in DNA: TGTGCCAGCAGCCAAAAGCGGGGCACAGATACGCAGTATTTT. Residues: CASSQKRGTDTQYF.

The rearrangement joins TRBV7-2 to TRBJ1-6, with D possibly matching TRBD1 (6 bases). Germline V gene data show CDR1 as SGHTA and CDR2 as FQGNSA. The CDR3 consists of 15 residues. Deletions cut 1 base from V and 11 bases from J, with 15 bases between. The CDR3 DNA reads TGTGCCAGCAGCTTAGTATGGGGGGCGGGCGCACCCCTCCACTTT. Translating it yields CASSLVWGAGAPLHF.

This chain uses TRBV5-1 with TRBJ1-2; D is undetermined. The V and J ends lost 6 bases and 8 bases respectively, with 11 bases between them. The CDR3 runs 11 residues. CDR1 and CDR2 from the germline V gene are SGHRS and YFSETQ. In DNA, the CDR3 is TGCGCCAGCACCATCACCGGGGGCTACACCTTC. Amino acids: CASTITGGYTF.

The chain uses TRBV3-1 (or the pseudogene TRBV3-2) and TRBJ2-3, with a possible D match to TRBD2 (5 bases). The CDR3 has 15 residues. Germline V gene lookup returns CDR1 LGHDT and CDR2 YNNKEL (reference sequence). Trimming stripped 4 bases from V and 2 bases from J, with 13 bases between. The CDR3 sequence is CASSLRTQNTDTQYF. The DNA for the CDR3 is TGTGCCAGCAGCCTAAGGACTCAAAACACAGATACGCAGTATTTT.

This chain connects TRBV24-1 to TRBJ1-1, with 11 bases that match TRBD1. Germline values: CDR1 KGHDR, CDR2 SFDVKD. V gave up 4 bases and J gave up 13 bases; unmatched junction bases: 10. This CDR3 spans 14 amino acids. In nucleotides, the CDR3 is TGTGCCACCAGTGACGTCGGGGACAGGGGGGAGGTTTTCTTT. It specifies CATSDVGDRGEVFF.

V gene TRBV24-1 combines with J gene TRBJ1-2; 7 positions agree with TRBD1. With 5 bases clipped from V and 7 bases from J, the junction kept 9 bases outside the gene matches. This CDR3 is 14 amino acids long. Germline CDR1 KGHDR, CDR2 SFDVKD. The CDR3 nucleotides are TGTGCCACCAGTGGGGACAGCCGTTCTGGTGGCTACACCTTC. Its protein is CATSGDSRSGGYTF.

The V gene is TRBV12-5, the J gene TRBJ1-2, with D perhaps matching TRBD1 (5 bases). The CDR3 sequence is 14 residues long. Germline assignment: CDR1 LGHNT and CDR2 FRNRAP. V was shortened by 6 bases and J by 7 bases, with 18 bases between the two germline ends. DNA of the CDR3: TGTGCTAGTGGCCTACAAGGGGTCTTTGTTGGCTACACCTTC. It specifies CASGLQGVFVGYTF.

The chain recombines TRBV7-2 with TRBJ1-1; no clear D. This CDR3 comprises 13 residues. V lost 5 bases and J lost 0, with 7 bases in between. Germline V gene data show CDR1 as SGHTA and CDR2 as FQGNSA. For the CDR3, the DNA is TGTGCCAGCAGCCAAGCGATGAACACTGAAGCTTTCTTT. As protein: CASSQAMNTEAFF.

The chain links TRBV5-1 to TRBJ2-7; tentative D call: TRBD1 (6 bases). Trimming cost V 0 bases and J 4 bases, with 11 bases left between them. Germline CDR1 SGHRS, CDR2 YFSETQ. The CDR3 length is 14 residues. The CDR3 DNA sequence: TGCGCCAGCAGCTTGGGCCAGACAGGTTACGAGCAGTACTTC. Translating gives CASSLGQTGYEQYF.

The chain has TRBV2 and TRBJ2-3; TRBD2 matches 12 bases. The CDR3 consists of 19 residues. After removal of 4 bases from V and 0 bases from J, the junction contained 11 bases not matched to a gene. CDR1 SNHLY and CDR2 FYNNEI come from the germline V gene. The CDR3 DNA reads as TGTGCCAGCAGTGCACCTAGCGGGGGGGAAAGCCATAGCACAGATACGCAGTATTTT. Translated: CASSAPSGGESHSTDTQYF.

The chain carries TRBV7-2 and TRBJ2-2, with TRBD2 identical over 9 bases. Per the germline V gene, CDR1 is SGHTA and CDR2 is FQGNSA. This CDR3 region has 14 residues. J gave up 6 bases and V 4 bases, and 3 bases lay outside the gene matches. The CDR3 protein is CASSSIAGAGELFF. CDR3 nucleotides: TGTGCCAGCAGCTCCATAGCGGGGGCCGGGGAGCTGTTTTTT.

This rearrangement joins TRBV5-4 to TRBJ2-3; D is ambiguous. Trimming left V 4 bases short and J 2 bases short, with 5 bases between. CDR3 length: 12 residues. Germline CDR1 is SGHNT and CDR2 is YYREEE (reference sequence). In DNA, the CDR3 is TGTGCCAGCAGCGCCCTCACAGATACGCAGTATTTT. It is translated as CASSALTDTQYF.

This chain's CDR3 is CASSQADPNQPQHF. Written as DNA, the CDR3 is TGTGCCAGCAGCCAGGCAGATCCCAATCAGCCCCAGCATTTT. The V gene is TRBV6-5, the J gene TRBJ1-5; no reliable D call. The germline V gene encodes CDR1 MNHEY and CDR2 SVGAGI. The CDR3 sequence is 14 residues long. V was cut by 6 bases and J by 3 bases, with 12 bases left in between.